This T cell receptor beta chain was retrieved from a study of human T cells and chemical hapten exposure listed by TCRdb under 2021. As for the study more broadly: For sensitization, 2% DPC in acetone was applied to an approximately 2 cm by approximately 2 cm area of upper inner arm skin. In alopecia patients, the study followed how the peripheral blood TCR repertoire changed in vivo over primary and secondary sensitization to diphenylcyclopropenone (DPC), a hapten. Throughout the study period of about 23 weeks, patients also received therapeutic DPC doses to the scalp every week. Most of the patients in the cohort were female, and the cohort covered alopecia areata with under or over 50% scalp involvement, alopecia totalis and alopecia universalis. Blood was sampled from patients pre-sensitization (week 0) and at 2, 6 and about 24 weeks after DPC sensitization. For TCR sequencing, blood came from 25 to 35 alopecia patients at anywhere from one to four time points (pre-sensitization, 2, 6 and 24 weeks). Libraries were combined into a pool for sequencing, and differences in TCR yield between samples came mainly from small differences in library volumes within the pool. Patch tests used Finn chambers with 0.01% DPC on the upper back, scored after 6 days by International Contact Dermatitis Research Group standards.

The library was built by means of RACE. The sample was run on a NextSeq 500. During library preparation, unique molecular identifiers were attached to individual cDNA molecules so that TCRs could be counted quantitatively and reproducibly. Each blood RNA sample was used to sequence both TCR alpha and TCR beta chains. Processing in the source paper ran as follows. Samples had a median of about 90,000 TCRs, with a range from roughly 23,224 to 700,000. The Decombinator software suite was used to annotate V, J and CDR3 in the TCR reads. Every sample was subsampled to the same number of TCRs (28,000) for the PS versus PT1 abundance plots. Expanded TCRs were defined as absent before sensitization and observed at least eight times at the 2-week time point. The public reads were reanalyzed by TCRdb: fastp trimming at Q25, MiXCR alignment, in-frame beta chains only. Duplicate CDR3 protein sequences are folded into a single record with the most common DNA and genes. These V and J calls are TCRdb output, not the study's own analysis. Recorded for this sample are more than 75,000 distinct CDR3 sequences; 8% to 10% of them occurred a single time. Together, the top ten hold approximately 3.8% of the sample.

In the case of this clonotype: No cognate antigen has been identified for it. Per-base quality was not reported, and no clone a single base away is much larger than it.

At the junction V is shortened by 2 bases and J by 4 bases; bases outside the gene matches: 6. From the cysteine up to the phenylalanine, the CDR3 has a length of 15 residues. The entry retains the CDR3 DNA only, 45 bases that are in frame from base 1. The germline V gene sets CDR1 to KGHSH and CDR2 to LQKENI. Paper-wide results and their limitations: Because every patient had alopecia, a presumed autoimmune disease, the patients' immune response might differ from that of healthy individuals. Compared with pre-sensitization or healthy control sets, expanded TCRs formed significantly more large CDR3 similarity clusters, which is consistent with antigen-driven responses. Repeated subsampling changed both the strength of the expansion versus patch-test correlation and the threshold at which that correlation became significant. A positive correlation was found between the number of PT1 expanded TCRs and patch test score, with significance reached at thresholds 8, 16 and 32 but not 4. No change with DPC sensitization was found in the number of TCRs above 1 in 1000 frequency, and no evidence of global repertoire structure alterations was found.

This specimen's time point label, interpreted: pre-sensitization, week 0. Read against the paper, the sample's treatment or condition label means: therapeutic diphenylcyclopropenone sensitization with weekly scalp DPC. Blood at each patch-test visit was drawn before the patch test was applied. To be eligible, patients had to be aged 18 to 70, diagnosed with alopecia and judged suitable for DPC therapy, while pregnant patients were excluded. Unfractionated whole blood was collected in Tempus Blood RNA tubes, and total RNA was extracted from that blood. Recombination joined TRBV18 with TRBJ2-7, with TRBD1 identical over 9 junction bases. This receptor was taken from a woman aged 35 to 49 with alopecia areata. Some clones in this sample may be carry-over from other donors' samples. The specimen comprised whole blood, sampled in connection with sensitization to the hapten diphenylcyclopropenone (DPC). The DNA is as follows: TGTGCCAGCTCACCATTGGGGACAGGGTCTTACGAGCAGTACTTC. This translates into CASSPLGTGSYEQYF.